These 2 T cell receptor beta chains were sequenced from one sample in a study of cytomegalovirus exposure and HLA in healthy donors. It was with 60 Vbeta and 13 Jbeta primers that the PCR ran. Sequencing was performed with immunoSEQ multiplex PCR; in TCRdb, only in-frame clones are kept and a portion is missing. In all, the sample yields 150,000 to 200,000 clones. Sequencing was done on a sample of PBMCs. Receptors originate from a boy aged 10-17 years in good health and CMV-seronegative.

This rearrangement joins TRBV11-2 to TRBJ2-3; no firm D call. The CDR3 extends over 17 amino acids. Germline loops: CDR1 SGHAT, CDR2 FQNNGV. Trimming pared 3 bases from V and 1 base from J, leaving 17 bases between. The CDR3, as DNA: TGTGCCAGCAGCTTCCACCATTTCACTCTTGGCACAGATACGCAGTATTTT. Translation gives CASSFHHFTLGTDTQYF.

V is TRBV5-1 and J is TRBJ2-7; possibly TRBD2 for D (5 bases). This CDR3 comprises 16 residues. CDR1 SGHRS and CDR2 YFSETQ come from the germline V gene. With 4 bases removed from V and 3 bases from J, the gap between germline ends came to 20 bases. CDR3 DNA: TGCGCCAGCAGCCAAACCCTACGGGGTTCTATCTACGAGCAGTACTTC. Its protein is CASSQTLRGSIYEQYF. The full variable domain, rest sourced from reference TRBV5-1 and TRBJ2-7, is KAGVTQTPRYLIKTRGQQVTLSCSPISGHRSVSWYQQTPGQGLQFLFEYFSETQRNKGNFPGRFSGRQFSNSRSEMNVSTLELGDSALYLCASSQTLRGSIYEQYFGPGTRLTVT.